The clone carrying this TCR beta chain was detected only a few times. The junction shows a germline mismatch at one end, possibly a read error. This entry comes from a study of tumor-infiltrating lymphocytes in primary liver carcinoma. Overall study: The tumors, T1-T3 N0M0 lesions, were about 4.2 to 11 cm across. Samples produced roughly 3.65 to 7.5 million productive TCRbeta reads, comparable across tissue types.

Co-extracting RNA and DNA was done with roughly 17-34 mg of unsorted bulk tissue as input. Surgeons treated the primary liver carcinoma of the patients by surgical resection. Each of the tumor samples contained in excess of 85% viable tumor cells. CDR3 length: 17 amino acids. From roughly 470 ng total RNA, TCR beta cDNA was generated with a primer in the constant region. For TCR beta, libraries were produced by three nested multiplex PCR rounds using slightly modified ARM-PCR. Investigators reported that the first two PCR rounds, at roughly 10 cycles each, used TRBV1-TRBV30 forward primers with a C-beta reverse primer. TCRdb used MiXCR to reprocess the multiplex PCR reads, holding one entry per CDR3 protein. The data hold about 110,000 distinct CDR3 sequences, with approximately 80% observed a single time.

V gene TRBV12-3 or TRBV12-4 combines with J gene TRBJ2-2; 10 bases agree with TRBD2. The sequence was collected from a man aged 40-49 years with primary liver carcinoma and hepatitis B virus infection. The sample taken for sequencing was liver tumor tissue from sampling region 3. The sample's subset: tumor region T3, left-lateral pole. CDR3 sequence reads: CASCFRGSGRNTGELFF. The DNA for the CDR3 is TGTGCCAGCTGTTTCCGGGGTAGCGGGAGGAATACCGGGGAGCTGTTTTTC.